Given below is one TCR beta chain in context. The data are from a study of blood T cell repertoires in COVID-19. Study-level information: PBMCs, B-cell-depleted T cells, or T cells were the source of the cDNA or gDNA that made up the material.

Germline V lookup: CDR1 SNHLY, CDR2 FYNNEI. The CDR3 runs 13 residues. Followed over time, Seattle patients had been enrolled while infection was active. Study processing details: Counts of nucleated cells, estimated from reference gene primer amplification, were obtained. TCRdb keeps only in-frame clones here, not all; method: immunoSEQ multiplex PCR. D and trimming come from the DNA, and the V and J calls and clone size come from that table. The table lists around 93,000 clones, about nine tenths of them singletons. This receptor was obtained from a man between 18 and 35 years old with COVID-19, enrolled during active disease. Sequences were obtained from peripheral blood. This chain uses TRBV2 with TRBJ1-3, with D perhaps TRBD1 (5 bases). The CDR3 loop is CATSGGAGNTIYF. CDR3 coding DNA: TGTGCTACCAGCGGGGGGGCTGGAAACACCATATATTTT.